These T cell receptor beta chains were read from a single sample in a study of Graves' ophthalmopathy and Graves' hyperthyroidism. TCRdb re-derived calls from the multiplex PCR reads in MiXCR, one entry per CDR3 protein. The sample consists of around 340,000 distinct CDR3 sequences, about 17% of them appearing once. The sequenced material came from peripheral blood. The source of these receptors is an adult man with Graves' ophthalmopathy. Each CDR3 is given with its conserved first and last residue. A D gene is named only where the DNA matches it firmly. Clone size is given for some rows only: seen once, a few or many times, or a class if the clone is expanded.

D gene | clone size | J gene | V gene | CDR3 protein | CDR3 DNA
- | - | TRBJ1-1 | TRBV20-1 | CSGWIRDTEAFF | TGCAGTGGCTGGATCCGGGACACTGAAGCTTTCTTT
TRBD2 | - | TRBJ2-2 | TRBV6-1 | CASSQSGRANTGELFF | TGTGCCAGCAGTCAAAGCGGGAGGGCCAACACCGGGGAGCTGTTTTTT
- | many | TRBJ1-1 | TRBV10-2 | CASSVLTEAFF | TGCGCCAGCAGTGTTCTGACTGAAGCTTTCTTT
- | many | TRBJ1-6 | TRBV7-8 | CASSLLAVWQLSSYNSPLHF | TGTGCCAGCAGCTTACTGGCTGTCTGGCAGCTGAGCTCCTATAATTCACCCCTCCACTTT
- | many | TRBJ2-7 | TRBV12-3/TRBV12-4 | CASSNPNSYEQYF | TGTGCCAGCAGCAACCCTAATTCCTACGAGCAGTACTTC
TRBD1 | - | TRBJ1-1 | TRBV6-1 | CASVAPGQVLEAFF | TGTGCCAGCGTCGCGCCGGGACAGGTCCTCGAAGCTTTCTTT
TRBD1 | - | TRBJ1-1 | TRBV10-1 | CANSFKGARRDTEAFF | TGCGCCAACTCCTTCAAGGGGGCTCGGAGGGACACTGAAGCTTTCTTT
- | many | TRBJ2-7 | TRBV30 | CAWSVRGDEQYF | TGTGCCTGGAGTGTACGGGGAGACGAGCAGTACTTC
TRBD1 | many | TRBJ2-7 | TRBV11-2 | CASKTGYYEQYF | TGTGCCAGCAAGACAGGGTACTACGAGCAGTACTTC
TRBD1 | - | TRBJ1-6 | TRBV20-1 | CSARTDRGWYSPLHF | TGCAGTGCTAGGACCGACAGGGGTTGGTATTCACCCCTCCACTTT
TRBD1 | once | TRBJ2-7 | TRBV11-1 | CASSDNRGYEQYF | TGTGCCAGCAGCGATAACAGGGGATACGAGCAGTACTTC
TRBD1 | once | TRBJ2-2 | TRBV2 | CASHGGQGRGGELFF | TGTGCCAGCCATGGGGGACAGGGACGCGGCGGGGAGCTGTTTTTT
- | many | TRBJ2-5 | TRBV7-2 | CASSLVPRQETQYF | TGTGCCAGCAGCTTAGTACCAAGACAAGAGACCCAGTACTTC
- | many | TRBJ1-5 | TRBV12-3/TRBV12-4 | CASRVDTSRGQPQHF | TGTGCCAGCAGGGTGGACACAAGCCGGGGTCAGCCCCAGCATTTT
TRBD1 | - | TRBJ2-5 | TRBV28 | CASSPLGQEHQETQYF | TGTGCCAGCAGTCCTCTGGGACAGGAACACCAAGAGACCCAGTACTTC
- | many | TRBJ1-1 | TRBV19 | CASSVAGMLEGVTEAFF | TGTGCCAGTAGTGTAGCGGGTATGTTGGAGGGTGTCACTGAAGCTTTCTTT
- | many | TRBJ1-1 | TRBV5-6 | CASSLIPRPNTEAFF | TGTGCCAGCAGCTTGATCCCCAGGCCGAACACTGAAGCTTTCTTT
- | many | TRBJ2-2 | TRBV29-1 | CSAEQNTGELFF | TGCAGCGCTGAACAAAACACCGGGGAGCTGTTTTTT
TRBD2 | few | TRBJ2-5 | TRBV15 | CATSGRAGGETQYF | TGTGCCACCAGCGGGCGAGCGGGGGGGGAGACCCAGTACTTC
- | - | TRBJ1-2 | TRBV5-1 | CASSLAGYNGYTF | TGCGCCAGCAGCTTGGCCGGGTATAATGGCTACACCTTC
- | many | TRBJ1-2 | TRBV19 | CASSMIPRPRRNYGYTF | TGTGCCAGTAGTATGATTCCCAGACCGAGGAGGAACTATGGCTACACCTTC
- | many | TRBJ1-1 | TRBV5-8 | CASYRQNTEAFF | TGTGCCAGCTACCGACAGAACACTGAAGCTTTCTTT
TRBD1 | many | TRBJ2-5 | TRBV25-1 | CASSAWDREKETQYF | TGTGCCAGCAGTGCATGGGACAGGGAGAAAGAGACCCAGTACTTC
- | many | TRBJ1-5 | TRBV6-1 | CASSEAGTYNQPQHF | TGTGCCAGCAGTGAAGCAGGAACATATAATCAGCCCCAGCATTTT
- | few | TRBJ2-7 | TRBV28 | CASSGGYSYEQYF | TGTGCCAGCAGTGGAGGTTATTCCTACGAGCAGTACTTC
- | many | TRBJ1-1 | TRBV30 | CAWSVYSALSAFF | TGTGCCTGGAGTGTATACAGCGCTTTATCGGCTTTCTTT
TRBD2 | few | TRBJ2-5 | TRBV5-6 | CASSRGGVRQTQYF | TGTGCCAGCAGCCGCGGGGGGGTCCGTCAGACCCAGTACTTC
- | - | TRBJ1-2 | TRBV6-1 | CASRADDWYGYTF | TGTGCCAGCAGGGCAGACGATTGGTATGGCTACACCTTC
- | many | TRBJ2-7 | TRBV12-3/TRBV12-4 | CASSFGGGGYVQYF | TGTGCCAGCAGTTTCGGGGGAGGGGGTTATGTGCAGTACTTC
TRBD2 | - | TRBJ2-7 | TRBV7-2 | CASSPVSGGYEQYF | TGTGCCAGCAGCCCAGTTAGCGGGGGCTACGAGCAGTACTTC
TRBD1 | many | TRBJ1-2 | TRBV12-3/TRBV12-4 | CASSPGQGGGYTF | TGTGCCAGCAGCCCAGGACAGGGGGGAGGCTACACCTTC
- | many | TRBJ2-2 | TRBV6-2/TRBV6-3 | CASKELGRNTGELFF | TGTGCCAGCAAAGAGTTGGGGAGGAATACCGGGGAGCTGTTTTTT
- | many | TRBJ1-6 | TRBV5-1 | CASSLEFATRALHF | TGCGCCAGCAGCTTGGAGTTCGCGACGAGAGCCCTCCACTTT
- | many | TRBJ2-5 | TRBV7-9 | CASSPLSGRETQYF | TGTGCCAGCAGCCCCCTCTCCGGAAGAGAGACCCAGTACTTC
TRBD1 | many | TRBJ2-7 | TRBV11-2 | CASSRQGSRQYF | TGTGCCAGCAGTAGACAGGGATCACGGCAGTACTTC
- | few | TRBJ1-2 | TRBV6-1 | CASTSTASNYGYIF | TGTGCCAGCACATCCACGGCATCTAACTATGGCTACATCTTC
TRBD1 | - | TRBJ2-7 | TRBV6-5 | CARSYSIGQVNDEQYF | TGTGCCAGGAGTTACTCGATCGGACAGGTGAACGACGAGCAGTACTTC
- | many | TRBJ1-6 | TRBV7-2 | CASSPSGRGGSPLHF | TGTGCCAGCAGCCCCTCGGGGAGAGGGGGTTCACCCCTCCACTTT
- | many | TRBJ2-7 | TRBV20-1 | CSASARRNEQYF | TGCAGTGCTAGCGCCCGGCGGAATGAGCAGTACTTC
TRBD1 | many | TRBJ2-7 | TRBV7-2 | CASNSGGAVTEQYF | TGTGCCAGCAACTCAGGGGGCGCAGTTACCGAGCAGTACTTC
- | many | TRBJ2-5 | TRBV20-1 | CSGKARQETQYF | TGCAGTGGTAAGGCGCGGCAAGAGACCCAGTACTTC
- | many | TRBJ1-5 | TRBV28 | CASRFLQASNQPQHF | TGTGCCAGCAGGTTTCTACAAGCTAGCAATCAGCCCCAGCATTTT
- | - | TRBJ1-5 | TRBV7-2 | CASSPQLGDQPQHF | TGTGCCAGCAGCCCCCAGCTAGGCGATCAGCCCCAGCATTTT
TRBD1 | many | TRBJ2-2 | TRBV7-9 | CASSLTGLRTGELFF | TGTGCCAGCAGCCTGACAGGGTTAAGGACCGGGGAGCTGTTTTTT